What follows is one TCR beta chain and its context. Its target antigen remains unknown. No base quality information exists; no much larger clone differs at one position. Genomic DNA was isolated from the sorted cells so that the TCRbeta CDR3 region could be sequenced. The immunoSEQ Assay was used to sequence the TCRbeta CDR3 regions. Not all clones reach the TCRdb copy of this immuneACCESS table, which keeps in-frame sequences only. Checked studies attribute under half of the gap to unresolved V genes and leave the rest unexplained. The sample table shows around 75,000 clones, and under 90% are seen once. 2% to 3% of the sample is held by the ten biggest clonotypes. The sample is drawn from a study of OX40 agonist ivuxolimab in advanced cancers. About the full investigation: The costimulatory receptor OX40 (CD134) was targeted by ivuxolimab, a fully human IgG2 agonistic monoclonal antibody. Intravenous ivuxolimab was administered to patients every 2 weeks at six dose levels: 0.01, 0.1, 0.3, 1.5, 3 and 10 mg/kg. Of the 52 patients in dose escalation, around 20 had hepatocellular carcinoma, about 15 had melanoma, 9 had renal cell carcinoma and 9 had head and neck cancer. In the dose-escalation cohort, nearly 85% of patients were male, and the mean age was 60 years with a range of roughly 23 to 79. Prior anti-PD-1, anti-PD-L1 or anti-CTLA-4 therapy was permitted, and approximately 42% of dose-escalation patients had received checkpoint inhibitors. Partial responses occurred in three dose-escalation patients: two with cutaneous melanoma and one with hepatocellular carcinoma. The purpose of peripheral TCRbeta sequencing was to test whether ivuxolimab changed TCR sequence diversity and led to clonal T-cell expansion. The paper covers the monotherapy dose-escalation part of the phase I ivuxolimab trial, which included N ≈ 54 patients. Paper-wide results and their limitations: Low levels of normalized T-cell clonal expansion were also seen in some patients who did not respond. Clonal expansion of both CD4+ and CD8+ blood T cells was observed from baseline to week 6 at doses 0.1 to 3.0 mg/kg. The antigen specificity of the clonally expanded peripheral T cells was not determined. After ivuxolimab, more expanded clones were found on average in CD8+ T cells than in CD4+ T cells. Partial responders in the 0.1-3.0 mg/kg groups had among the lowest normalized peripheral clonal expansion, especially among CD8+ T cells.

Patients with a history of autoimmune disease or receiving systemic immunosuppression were excluded from the trial. Peripheral blood for TCR sequencing was drawn from every dose cohort at baseline, at cycle 4 day 1 and at cycle 7 day 1. Samples were obtained from an open-label, multicenter, first-in-human phase I dose-escalation trial of ivuxolimab. Adults with locally advanced or metastatic head and neck squamous cell, hepatocellular, melanoma or renal cell carcinoma were enrolled in the trial. Before TCR sequencing, CD4+ and CD8+ T cells were separately sorted from peripheral blood. This receptor was taken from an adult with an advanced solid tumor such as melanoma, head and neck, liver or kidney cancer. Here the sequenced sample was CD4+ or CD8+ T cells sorted from blood, taken in a trial of the OX40 agonist ivuxolimab.

The nucleotides are TGTGCCAGCTCCCCCTCGTGGGGGACTAGCGGATCCTGGGAGCAGTACTTC. It codes for CASSPSWGTSGSWEQYF. The rearrangement joined TRBV18 to TRBJ2-7; TRBD2 agrees with 11 junctional bases. Its CDR3 holds 17 amino acids, cysteine through phenylalanine. The CDR3 DNA has 51 bases and is translated from base 1. Germline trimming amounts to 6 bases on V and 7 bases on J, with 17 as the count of junction bases outside the gene matches. From a lookup of the germline V gene, CDR1 and CDR2 are KGHSH and LQKENI.